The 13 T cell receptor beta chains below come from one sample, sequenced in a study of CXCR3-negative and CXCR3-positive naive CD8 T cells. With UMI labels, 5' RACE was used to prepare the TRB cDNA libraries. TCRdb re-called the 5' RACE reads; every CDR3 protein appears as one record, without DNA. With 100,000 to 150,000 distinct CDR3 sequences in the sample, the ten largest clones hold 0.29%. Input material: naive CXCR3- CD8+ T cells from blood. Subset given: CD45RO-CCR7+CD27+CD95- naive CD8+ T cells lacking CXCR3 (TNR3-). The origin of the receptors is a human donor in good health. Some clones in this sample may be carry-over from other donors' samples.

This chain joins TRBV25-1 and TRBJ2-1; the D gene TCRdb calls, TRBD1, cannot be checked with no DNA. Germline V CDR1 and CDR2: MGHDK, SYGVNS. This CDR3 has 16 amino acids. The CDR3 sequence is CASSEWGTEEDNEQFF. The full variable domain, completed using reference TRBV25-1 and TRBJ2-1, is EADIYQTPRYLVIGTGKKITLECSQTMGHDKMYWYQQDPGMELHLIHYSYGVNSTEKGDLSSESTVSRIRTEHFPLTLESARPSHTSQYLCASSEWGTEEDNEQFFGPGTRLTVL.

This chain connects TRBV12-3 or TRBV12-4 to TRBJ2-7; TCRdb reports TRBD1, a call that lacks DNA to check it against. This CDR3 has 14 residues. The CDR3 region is CASSFAGTAYEQYF.

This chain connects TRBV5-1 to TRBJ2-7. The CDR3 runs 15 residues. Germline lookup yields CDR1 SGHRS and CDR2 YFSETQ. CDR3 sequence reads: CASSSGLATPYEQYF.

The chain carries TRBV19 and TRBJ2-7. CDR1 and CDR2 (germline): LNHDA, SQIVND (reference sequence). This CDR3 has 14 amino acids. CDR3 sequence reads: CASSISGRNYEQYF.

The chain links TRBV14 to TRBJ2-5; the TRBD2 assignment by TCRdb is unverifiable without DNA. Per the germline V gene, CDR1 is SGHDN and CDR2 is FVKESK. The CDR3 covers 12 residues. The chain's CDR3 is CASRGTQETQYF.

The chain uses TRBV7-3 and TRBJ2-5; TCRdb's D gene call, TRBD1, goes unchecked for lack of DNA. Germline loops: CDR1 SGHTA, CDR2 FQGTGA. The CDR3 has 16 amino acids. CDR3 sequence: CASSLRGGYPQETQYF.

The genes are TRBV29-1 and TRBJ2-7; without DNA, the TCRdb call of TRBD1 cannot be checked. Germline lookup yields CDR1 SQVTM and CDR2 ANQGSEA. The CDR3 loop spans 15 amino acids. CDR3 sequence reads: CSVAYRRGDPYEQYF.

CDR3 sequence: CASRFKQGTDSPLHF. V and J are TRBV5-1 and TRBJ1-6; absent DNA, TCRdb's TRBD1 call cannot be checked. CDR3 length: 15 residues. CDR1 is SGHRS and CDR2 is YFSETQ in the germline V gene.

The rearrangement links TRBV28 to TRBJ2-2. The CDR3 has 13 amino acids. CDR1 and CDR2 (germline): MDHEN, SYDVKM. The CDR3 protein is CASSSLGPGELFF.

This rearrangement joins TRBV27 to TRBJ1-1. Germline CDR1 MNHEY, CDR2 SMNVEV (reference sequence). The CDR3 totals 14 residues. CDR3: CASSLGFTNTEAFF.

CDR3 loop: CASSSLGAGELFF. The gene calls are TRBV5-6 and TRBJ2-2; the D call of TRBD1 rests on TCRdb alone, since no DNA is present to check it. The V gene's germline CDR1 is SGHDT and CDR2 YYEEEE. This CDR3 is 13 amino acids long.

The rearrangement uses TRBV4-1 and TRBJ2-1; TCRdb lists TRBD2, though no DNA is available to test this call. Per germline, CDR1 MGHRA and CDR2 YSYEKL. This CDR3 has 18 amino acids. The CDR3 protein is CASSQDRGRLAGENEQFF.

The CDR3 region is CASSLFGSGRTYEQYF. The genes are TRBV12-3 or TRBV12-4 and TRBJ2-7; TCRdb proposes TRBD2, but this gene call is untestable without DNA. The CDR3 has 16 residues.